This paragraph covers one TCR beta chain sequence. The entry originates in a study of blood T cell repertoires in COVID-19. Study in general: Whether acute or convalescent, the COVID-19 samples came from the United States, Italy and Spain. Nucleic acid was either cDNA or gDNA, and it came from T cells, B-cell-depleted T cells, or PBMCs.

Per the study methods: Amplifying reference gene primers gave estimates of nucleated cell counts. Profiling relied on immunoSEQ multiplex PCR, and the TCRdb table lists in-frame clones only, not all of them. V, J and clone size were drawn from that table, and D and trimming were deduced from the DNA. The sample includes around 230,000 clones, approximately 86% seen only once; the top ten take 3.3%. This sequence was found in a woman in her thirties or forties with acute COVID-19. The sample comprised PBMCs or T cells enriched from blood (not recorded which).

Here the CDR3 DNA reads TGTGCCAGTGCCAAAGCGGGAAGTGAGCAGTACTTC. Amino acid sequence: CASAKAGSEQYF. The rearrangement joins TRBV6-5 to TRBJ2-7; TRBD2 aligns across 7 bases. Trimming cost V 9 bases and J 7 bases; bases outside gene matches: 9. Germline V gene data show CDR1 as MNHEY and CDR2 as SVGAGI. The CDR3 totals 12 residues.